The 17 T cell receptor beta chains below come from one sample, sequenced in a study of T cells after yellow fever vaccination. TCRdb independently ran MiXCR on the 5' RACE reads; one entry per CDR3 protein. The table includes about 240,000 distinct CDR3 sequences, more than 3.5% detected once. The source was PBMCs, collected 15 days after the yellow fever booster vaccination. The receptors come from a man aged 18 to 30 who received the YFV17D yellow fever vaccine.

Details on this clonotype: At one of its ends the junction is not consistent with the germline gene, which may arise from a read error. The J gene is TRBJ2-7, the V gene TRBV12-3 or TRBV12-4, with 10 bases fitting TRBD1. The CDR3 loop spans 15 amino acids. The CDR3 is CASRRTGGISNEQYF. For the CDR3, the DNA is TGTGCCAGCAGACGGACAGGGGGTATCTCCAACGAGCAGTACTTC.

The sample holds many counts of this clonotype. The rearrangement joins TRBV20-1 to TRBJ2-5, with D unclear. The length of the CDR3 is 10 residues. The germline gives CDR1 DFQATT, CDR2 SNEGSKA (reference sequence). V gave up 4 bases and J gave up 4 bases, with 4 bases separating them. In DNA form, the CDR3 reads TGCAGTGCTACTGCAGAGACCCAGTACTTC. Protein product: CSATAETQYF.

At least ten counts were recorded for this clonotype. The J gene is TRBJ2-7, the V gene TRBV5-1, with 8 bases lining up with TRBD2. The V gene end was trimmed by 4 bases and the J gene end by 4 bases; junction bases not matched to a gene: 7. The V gene's germline CDR1 is SGHRS and CDR2 YFSETQ. This CDR3 comprises 14 residues. DNA for the CDR3: TGCGCCAGCAGCCTACGGGGGGGCACTTACGAGCAGTACTTC. Translated: CASSLRGGTYEQYF.

This clonotype was seen at least ten times. The chain couples TRBV7-3 to TRBJ2-3; 10 positions match TRBD2. Germline V gene data show CDR1 as SGHTA and CDR2 as FQGTGA. Unmatched junction bases numbered 7, after V lost 5 bases and J lost 2 bases. The length of the CDR3 is 16 residues. CDR3 DNA: TGTGCCAGCAGCCCCACCGGGACTAGCGACACAGATACGCAGTATTTT. Encoded protein: CASSPTGTSDTDTQYF. The full variable domain, its missing parts supplied by reference TRBV7-3 and TRBJ2-3, is GAGVSQTPSNKVTEKGKYVELRCDPISGHTALYWYRQSLGQGPEFLIYFQGTGAADDSGLPNDRFFAVRPEGSVSTLKIQRTERGDSAVYLCASSPTGTSDTDTQYFGPGTRLTVL.

In this sample, this clonotype turned up many times. The chain couples TRBV4-1 to TRBJ2-2; tentative D call: TRBD1 (6 bases). Germline CDR1 is MGHRA and CDR2 is YSYEKL. The CDR3 loop spans 16 amino acids. V dropped 0 bases and J dropped 3 bases, with 11 bases sitting between them. CDR3 in amino acids: CASSQEARQDTGELFF. The CDR3 DNA reads TGCGCCAGCAGCCAAGAGGCCCGACAGGACACCGGGGAGCTGTTTTTT.

This clonotype showed up many times. This chain links TRBV10-3 with TRBJ2-5; unclear D gene. The germline CDR1 and CDR2 sequences are ENHRY and SYGVKD. CDR3 length equals 15 residues. The V end lost 0 bases, the J end lost 0 bases, and 8 bases lay between the germline ends. The CDR3 coding sequence is TGTGCCATCAGTGAGTCGCAGAAGAACCAAGAGACCCAGTACTTC. It translates to CAISESQKNQETQYF.

This clonotype has a count of ten or more. The chain combines TRBV7-9 with TRBJ2-2; D not resolved. The CDR3 spans 12 residues. Per germline, CDR1 SEHNR and CDR2 FQNEAQ (reference sequence). V gave up 5 bases and J gave up 8 bases, with 9 bases separating them. The CDR3 protein is CASSRSGGELFF. CDR3 DNA sequence: TGTGCCAGCAGCCGATCCGGGGGGGAGCTGTTTTTT.

This clonotype was seen ten or more times. The J gene is TRBJ1-5, the V gene TRBV20-1; D is undetermined. V was shortened by 0 bases and J by 0 bases, with 9 bases between the two germline ends. There are 15 residues in the CDR3. Germline V gene sequence: CDR1 DFQATT, CDR2 SNEGSKA (reference sequence). The CDR3 loop reads CSARDPTHSNQPQHF. The CDR3 DNA follows: TGCAGTGCTAGAGACCCTACCCATAGCAATCAGCCCCAGCATTTT.

This clonotype was counted at least ten times. The chain carries TRBV7-2 and TRBJ2-3, with 8 bases identical to TRBD2. CDR1 SGHTA and CDR2 FQGNSA come from the germline V gene. This CDR3 is 14 amino acids long. After removal of 8 bases from V and 4 bases from J, the junction contained 8 bases not matched to a gene. CDR3 nucleotides: TGTGCCAGCGCTTTTTTCGGGAGGGCAGATACGCAGTATTTT. It specifies CASAFFGRADTQYF.

In its sample, this clonotype was seen many times. The chain joins TRBV5-1 to TRBJ2-7; D is perhaps TRBD1 or TRBD2 (5 bases each). V gave up 4 bases and J gave up 4 bases, with 15 bases separating them. Germline assignment: CDR1 SGHRS and CDR2 YFSETQ. The CDR3 is 14 residues long. CDR3 coding DNA: TGCGCCAGCAGCATAGGGACGGAACAATACGAGCAGTACTTC. Protein product: CASSIGTEQYEQYF.

This clonotype was seen at least ten times. The chain recombines TRBV7-8 with TRBJ2-3, with D perhaps TRBD1 (5 bases). The germline V gene has CDR1 SGHVS and CDR2 FQNEAQ. The CDR3 spans 16 residues. V was clipped by 1 base and J by 4 bases, with 15 bases between them. The CDR3 DNA reads as TGTGCCAGCAGCTTAGGACTTTCTAGGGGCCCAGATACGCAGTATTTT. Protein sequence: CASSLGLSRGPDTQYF.

This clonotype was detected ten times or more. This chain uses TRBV7-9 with TRBJ2-5; the D is unclear. The CDR3 covers 15 residues. Germline-derived CDR1 and CDR2 are SEHNR and FQNEAQ (reference sequence). The V gene lost 5 bases and the J gene lost 2 bases, with 15 bases spanning the gap. CDR3 DNA: TGTGCCAGCAGCGCCGGCCGGGTGCTGCAAGAGACCCAGTACTTC. Amino acids: CASSAGRVLQETQYF.

This chain joins TRBV23-1 and TRBJ2-7; 8 bases agree with TRBD1. TRBV23-1 is assigned to the ORF class and has an uncertain function. Trimming at V came to 3 bases and at J to 0 bases, leaving 7 bases not matched to a gene. This CDR3 is 16 amino acids long. CDR3 protein: CASSHPRDRFSYEQYV. As DNA, the CDR3 is TGCGCCAGCAGTCACCCCCGGGACAGGTTCTCCTACGAGCAGTACGTC.

The sample holds many counts of this clonotype. The CDR3 DNA is TGTGCCAGCAGCTTAAATCCGGCGGCCTCCTACAATGAGCAGTTCTTC. It codes for CASSLNPAASYNEQFF. The genes are TRBV7-9 and TRBJ2-1; D gene uncertain. There are 16 residues in the CDR3. Per the germline V gene, CDR1 is SEHNR and CDR2 is FQNEAQ (reference sequence). Trimming took off 2 bases at V and 0 bases at J, with 11 bases between the two ends.

This clonotype was counted at least ten times. This sequence joins TRBV3-1 and TRBJ1-6; no reliable D call. The ends were cut back, 1 base at V and 15 bases at J, with 13 bases in the middle. The germline CDR1 and CDR2 sequences are LGHDT and YNNKEL (reference sequence). CDR3 size: 13 residues. The CDR3 DNA follows: TGTGCCAGCAGCCAAGGGTGGCAGACGGGCCTCCACTTT. Its translation: CASSQGWQTGLHF.

This clonotype was seen many times. The genes are TRBV7-9 and TRBJ2-7, with a possible D match to TRBD2 (5 bases). CDR3 length equals 16 residues. Germline lookup yields CDR1 SEHNR and CDR2 FQNEAQ (reference sequence). Trimming shortened V by 5 bases and J by 3 bases, and 20 bases separated the two germline ends. CDR3 DNA: TGTGCCAGCAGCGCTAATCCGAGCGGCACTCTCTACGAGCAGTACTTC. It codes for CASSANPSGTLYEQYF.

This clonotype was found many times. The genes are TRBV7-2 and TRBJ2-4, with TRBD1 matching 8 bases. This CDR3 is built from 14 residues. From germline, CDR1 is SGHTA and CDR2 FQGNSA. J was trimmed by 10 bases and V by 5 bases; bases with no gene match: 10. The CDR3 is CASSQNGQGGIQYF. DNA for the CDR3: TGTGCCAGCAGCCAAAATGGACAGGGTGGAATTCAGTACTTC.